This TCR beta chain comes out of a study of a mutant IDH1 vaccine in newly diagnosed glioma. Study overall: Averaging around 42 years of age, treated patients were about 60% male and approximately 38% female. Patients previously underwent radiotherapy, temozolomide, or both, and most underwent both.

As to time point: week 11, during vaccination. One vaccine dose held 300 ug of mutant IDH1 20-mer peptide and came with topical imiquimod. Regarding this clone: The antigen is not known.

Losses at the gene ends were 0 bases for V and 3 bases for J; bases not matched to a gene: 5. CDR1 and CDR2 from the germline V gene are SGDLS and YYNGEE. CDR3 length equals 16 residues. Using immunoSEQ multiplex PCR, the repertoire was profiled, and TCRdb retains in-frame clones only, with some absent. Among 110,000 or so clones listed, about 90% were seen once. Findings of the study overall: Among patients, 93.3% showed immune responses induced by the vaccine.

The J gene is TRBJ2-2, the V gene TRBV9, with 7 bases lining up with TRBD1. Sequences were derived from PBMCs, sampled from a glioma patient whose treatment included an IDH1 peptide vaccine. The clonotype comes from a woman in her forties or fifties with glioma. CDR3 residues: CASSVGPDRDTGELFF. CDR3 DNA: TGTGCCAGCAGCGTAGGCCCTGACAGGGACACCGGGGAGCTGTTTTTT.